The clone carrying this T cell receptor (beta chain) was recorded a few times. V was pared by 5 bases and J by 4 bases, with 12 bases between. The CDR3 extends over 15 amino acids. Germline lookup yields CDR1 LGHDT and CDR2 YNNKEL (reference sequence). This sample is drawn from a study of blood T cell repertoires in COVID-19. Here immunoSEQ multiplex PCR was the method, and the copy in TCRdb shows in-frame clones only, minus some. The sample shows about 50,000 clones, under 90% of them seen only once. The clonotype originates from a man aged 70 or older with acute or convalescent COVID-19. Sequencing was done on a sample of peripheral blood. The chain couples TRBV3-1 (or the pseudogene TRBV3-2) to TRBJ1-6; D not resolved. CDR3: CASSSQVGYNSPLHF. The DNA for the CDR3 is TGTGCCAGCAGCTCCCAGGTCGGATATAATTCACCCCTCCACTTT.